This TCR beta chain was recorded in a study of molecular identifiers for immune sequencing clone quantification. This clonotype occurred many times. TCRdb re-called the PCR reads with MiXCR, one entry per CDR3 protein. The table has 400,000 to 600,000 distinct CDR3 sequences, approximately 25% seen once. Germline V gene sequence: CDR1 SGHAT, CDR2 FQNNGV. The CDR3 runs 15 residues. V lost 4 bases and J 4 bases, leaving 14 bases between the germline ends. Source material: naive CD8+ T cells from blood, with Jurkat cell RNA spiked in. The subset: FACS-sorted CD8+CD4-CCR7+CD45RA+ naive T cells. This chain connects TRBV11-2 to TRBJ2-1; the D gene is possibly TRBD1 (6 bases). The sequence derives from a human donor in good health. Some libraries in this study had Jurkat cell RNA spiked in. CDR3: CASSSDSQEYNEQFF. The CDR3 DNA sequence: TGTGCCAGCAGCTCGGACAGCCAAGAATACAATGAGCAGTTCTTC.